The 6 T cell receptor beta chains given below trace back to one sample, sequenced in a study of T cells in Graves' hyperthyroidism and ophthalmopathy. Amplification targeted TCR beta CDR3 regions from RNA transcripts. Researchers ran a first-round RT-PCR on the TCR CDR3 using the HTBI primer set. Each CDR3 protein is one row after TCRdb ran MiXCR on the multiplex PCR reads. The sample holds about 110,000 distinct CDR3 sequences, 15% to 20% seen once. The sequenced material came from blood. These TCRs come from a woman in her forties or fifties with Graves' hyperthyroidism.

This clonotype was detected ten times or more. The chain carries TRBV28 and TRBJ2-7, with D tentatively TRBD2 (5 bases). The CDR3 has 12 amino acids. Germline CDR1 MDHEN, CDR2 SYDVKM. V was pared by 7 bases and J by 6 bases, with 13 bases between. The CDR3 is CASTGLLGEQYV. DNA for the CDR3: TGTGCCAGCACCGGACTTTTGGGCGAGCAGTACGTC.

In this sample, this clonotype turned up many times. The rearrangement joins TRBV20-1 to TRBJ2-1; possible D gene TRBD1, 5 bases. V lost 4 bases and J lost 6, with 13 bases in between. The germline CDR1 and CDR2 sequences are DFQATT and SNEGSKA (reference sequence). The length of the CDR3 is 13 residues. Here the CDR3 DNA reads TGCAGTGCTAAACCCCTTCAGGGCAATGAGCAGTTCTTC. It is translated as CSAKPLQGNEQFF.

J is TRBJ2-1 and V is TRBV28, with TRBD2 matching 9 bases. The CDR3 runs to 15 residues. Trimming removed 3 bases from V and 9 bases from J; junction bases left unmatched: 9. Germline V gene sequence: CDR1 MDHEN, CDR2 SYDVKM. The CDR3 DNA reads TGTGCCAGCAGTTTGTTTAGCGGGAGCCGGAGTGAGCAGTTCTTC. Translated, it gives CASSLFSGSRSEQFF.

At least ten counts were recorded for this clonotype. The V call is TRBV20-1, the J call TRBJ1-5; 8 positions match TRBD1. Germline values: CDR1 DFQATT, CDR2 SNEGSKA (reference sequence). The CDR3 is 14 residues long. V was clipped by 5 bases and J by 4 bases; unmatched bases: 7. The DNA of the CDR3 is TGCAGTGCTTTATGGACAGGGACAAATCAGCCCCAGCATTTT. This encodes CSALWTGTNQPQHF.

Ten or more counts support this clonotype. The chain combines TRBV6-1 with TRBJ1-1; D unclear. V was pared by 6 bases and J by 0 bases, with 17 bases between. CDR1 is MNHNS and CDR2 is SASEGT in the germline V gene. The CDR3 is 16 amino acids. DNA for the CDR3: TGTGCCAGCAGGCCCCACATGACCACAGTGAACACTGAAGCTTTCTTT. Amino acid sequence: CASRPHMTTVNTEAFF.

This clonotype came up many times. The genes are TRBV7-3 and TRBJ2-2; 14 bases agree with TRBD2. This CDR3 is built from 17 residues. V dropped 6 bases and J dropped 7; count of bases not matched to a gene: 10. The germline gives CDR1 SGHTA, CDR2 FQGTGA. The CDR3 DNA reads TGTGCCAGCAGAAATCCGGGACTAGCGGGAGTCGGCGGGGAGCTGTTTTTT. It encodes CASRNPGLAGVGGELFF.